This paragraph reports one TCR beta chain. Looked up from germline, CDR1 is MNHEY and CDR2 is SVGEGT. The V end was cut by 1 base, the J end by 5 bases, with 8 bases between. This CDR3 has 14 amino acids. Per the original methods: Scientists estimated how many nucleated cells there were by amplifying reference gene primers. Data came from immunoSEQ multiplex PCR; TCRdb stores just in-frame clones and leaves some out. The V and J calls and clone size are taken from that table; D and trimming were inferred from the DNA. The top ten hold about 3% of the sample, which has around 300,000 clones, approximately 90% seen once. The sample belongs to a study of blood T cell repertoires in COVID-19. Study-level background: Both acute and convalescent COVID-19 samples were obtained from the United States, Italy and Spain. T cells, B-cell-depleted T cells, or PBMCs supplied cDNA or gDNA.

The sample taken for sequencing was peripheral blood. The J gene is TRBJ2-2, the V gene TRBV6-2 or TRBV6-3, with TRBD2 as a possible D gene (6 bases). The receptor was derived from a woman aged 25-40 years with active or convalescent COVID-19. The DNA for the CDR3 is TGTGCCAGCAGTTACTTCGGGGGTACCGGGGAGCTGTTTTTT. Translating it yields CASSYFGGTGELFF.